This T cell receptor beta chain was captured in a study of molecular identifiers for immune sequencing clone quantification (dated by TCRdb to 2016 to 2019). A note on the overall study: For a replicate experiment, RNA from approximately 20,000 or 100,000 naive CD8 T cells was divided into five aliquots, of which four were sequenced. The study was a methods study using CD8 T cells to benchmark molecular-identifier clustering-based TCR repertoire sequencing (MIDCIRS) and TCR RNA copy counting. Overall study outcomes, separate from this receptor: About three recovered TCR RNA copies per cell were obtained by modeling, versus about ten by digital PCR, implying a capture efficiency of roughly 32%. When barcode sub-clustering was not used, chimeric consensus sequences inflated TCR diversity, with chimeras reaching as high as 47%. The naive libraries included spiked-in Jurkat TCR RNA (about nine copies' worth), and this RNA is not part of the donor repertoire. Identical TCR molecules sharing a barcode could cause highly expanded clone sizes to be underestimated. Clones above 20 RNA copies held over 97% of molecules in CMV-specific effector cells but under 1% in naive cells. Even against a background of roughly 1 million naive CD8 T cells, spiked-in Jurkat TCR RNA amounting to a single cell's worth was reported to be detectable.

Libraries of naive CD8 T cells were generated from about 19,000 to 1,100,000 sorted cells, with 10%, 30% or 50% of the purified RNA used. Naive CD8 T cells, defined as CD8+CD4-CCR7+CD45RA+, were FACS-sorted into RLT Plus buffer on a BD FACSAria II. Detection sensitivity was tested by spiking Jurkat RNA equal to ten or so TCR copies' worth into samples containing roughly 19,000-1,100,000 naive CD8 T cells. Enrichment of CD8 T cells was performed with RosetteSep CD8+ T Cell Enrichment Cocktail and Ficoll-Paque, after which ACK red cell lysis was carried out. Library preparation used PCR. The run used a NextSeq 500. Bulk TCR libraries were made following a previously described method, with the TCR primers given in Table S5. Purification of total RNA was performed with the Qiagen AllPrep DNA/RNA kit. Before analysis, reads from multiple sequencing runs of the same library were pooled. The authors processed their data as follows. Reads were retained only if their TCR constant sequence matched exactly, and those retained reads were trimmed to 150 nt and grouped according to their 12-nt molecular barcodes. Reads in each barcode group were sub-clustered using a 15% Levenshtein threshold, and a quality-weighted consensus sequence was built for each RNA molecule. Non-functional sequences were excluded, and lower-count sequences lying one edit away from another sequence were also excluded. Barcode sub-clusters with fewer than 20% of the maximum read count were removed, based on fitting two negative binomial distributions. The public reads were reprocessed in TCRdb via fastp at Q25 and MiXCR, keeping in-frame beta chains. Under each unique CDR3 protein, matching rows form one entry showing the most common genes and DNA. It is TCRdb's table, rather than the study itself, that gives the V and J calls and clone size. This sample comprises over 90,000 distinct CDR3 sequences, 30% to 45% of them detected only once. The ten most abundant clones make up 9.5% to 10% of the sample.

From a lookup of the germline V gene (reference sequence), CDR1 and CDR2 are SEHNR and FQNEAQ. The CDR3 length equals 15 residues, ends included. Only CDR3 DNA is held: 45 bases, read in frame from base 1. About this clonotype: Its antigen target is currently unknown. The conserved phenylalanine or tryptophan is not found at the CDR3 terminus, so this likely reflects a read error.

Sample: naive CD8+ T cells from blood, with Jurkat cell RNA spiked in. The sample's cell subset or site label, in plain terms: FACS-sorted CD8+CD4-CCR7+CD45RA+ naive T cells. Rearrangement joined TRBV7-9 to TRBJ2-1; the D gene identity is not certain. The DNA end is a closer match to TRBJ2-7, so the J assignment may be wrong. This receptor was identified in a human donor in good health. Some libraries in this study had Jurkat cell RNA spiked in. The DNA sequence is given as TGTGCCAGCAGCTTAGTCTGGGCGACCTACAATGAGCAGTACTAC. It codes for CASSLVWATYNEQYY.